This entry lists 27 T cell receptor beta chains sequenced from one sample in a study of graft-versus-host responses after intestinal transplantation. The data were produced by immunoSEQ multiplex PCR, yet TCRdb's version contains in-frame clones alone and is incomplete. The table shows 11,000 to 15,000 clones, with 30% to 35% occurring only once. The material sequenced was alloreactive CD4+ T cells from a mixed lymphocyte reaction culture, taken before intestinal transplant. Noted subset: CFSE-low proliferating T cells sorted from approximately six-day pre-transplant mixed lymphocyte reaction (GvH or HvG direction). Source of these receptors: a human patient who received an intestinal transplant.

This chain uses TRBV2 with TRBJ1-5; tentative D call: TRBD1 (6 bases). The CDR3 has 15 residues. From germline, CDR1 is SNHLY and CDR2 FYNNEI. Trimming shortened V by 6 bases and J by 0 bases, and 12 bases separated the two germline ends. The DNA for the CDR3 is TGTGCCAGCAGACCGGACAGATATAGCAATCAGCCCCAGCATTTT. Residues: CASRPDRYSNQPQHF.

This chain uses TRBV30 with TRBJ2-5; D remains unclear. V was clipped by 5 bases and J by 2 bases, with 12 bases between them. The V gene's germline CDR1 is GTSNPN and CDR2 SVGIG (reference sequence). This CDR3 has 13 residues. The CDR3, as DNA: TGTGCCTGGGGCCAGAGAATTCAAGAGACCCAGTACTTC. As protein: CAWGQRIQETQYF.

The count of this clone is one. This chain connects TRBV5-3 to TRBJ1-5; D is perhaps TRBD1 (6 bases). TRBV5-3 is treated as an ORF (open reading frame) with a function not yet certain. This CDR3 contains 18 residues. Trimming took off 4 bases at V and 0 bases at J, with 20 bases between the two ends. CDR3 in amino acids: CARSQGKQGINSNQPQHF. CDR3 bases: TGTGCCAGAAGCCAAGGGAAACAGGGAATAAATAGCAATCAGCCCCAGCATTTT.

The sample holds a few counts of this clone. The chain combines TRBV5-1 with TRBJ2-1; perhaps TRBD1 as D (5 bases). Trimming removed 4 bases at V and 0 bases at J, with 14 bases between. Germline V gene data show CDR1 as SGHRS and CDR2 as YFSETQ. The CDR3 spans 16 residues. The CDR3 DNA is TGCGCCAGCAGCCCTCCTAGGGGCAGCTCCTACAATGAGCAGTTCTTC. Translation gives CASSPPRGSSYNEQFF.

The V call is TRBV29-1, the J call TRBJ2-1; D remains ambiguous. CDR1 and CDR2 from the germline V gene are SQVTM and ANQGSEA. The CDR3 runs 13 residues. V was pared by 3 bases and J by 5 bases, with 11 bases between. CDR3 DNA sequence: TGCAGCGTTGATCTACAGATTAACAATGAGCAGTTCTTC. Residues: CSVDLQINNEQFF.

The V and J genes are TRBV6-5 and TRBJ1-2, with 9 bases aligning to TRBD1. V was pared by 3 bases and J by 3 bases, with 5 bases of the junction left unmatched. CDR1 is MNHEY, CDR2 SVGAGI, per germline. CDR3 length equals 15 residues. CDR3 amino acids: CASSYPRTGDYGYTF. The CDR3, as DNA: TGTGCCAGCAGTTATCCCCGGACAGGGGACTATGGCTACACCTTC.

The rearrangement links TRBV5-1 to TRBJ2-1; TRBD1 matches at 10 bases. The ends lost 3 bases at V and 8 bases at J; junction bases unmatched: 5. This CDR3 has 14 residues. Germline-derived CDR1 and CDR2 are SGHRS and YFSETQ. This CDR3 reads CASSSPGQGYEQFF. The CDR3 coding sequence is TGCGCCAGCAGCTCCCCGGGACAGGGGTATGAGCAGTTCTTC.

DNA for the CDR3: TGTGCCAGCAGTGAAGCGCTTCCTGGGACTAGCGGGAGGGATGAGCAGTTCTTC. It yields the protein CASSEALPGTSGRDEQFF. The rearrangement uses TRBV6-1 and TRBJ2-1; 16 positions agree with TRBD2. In germline, CDR1 is MNHNS, CDR2 SASEGT. This CDR3 region has 18 residues. V dropped 0 bases and J dropped 8; count of bases not matched to a gene: 7.

The chain combines TRBV6-5 with TRBJ2-7; TRBD1 might be the D (5 bases). This CDR3 is built from 13 residues. Germline lookup yields CDR1 MNHEY and CDR2 SVGAGI. V lost 2 bases and J 2 bases, leaving 7 bases between the germline ends. CDR3 bases: TGTGCCAGCAGTTACGACAGACCCTACGAGCAGTACTTC. Its protein product is CASSYDRPYEQYF.

This rearrangement joins TRBV19 to TRBJ1-1; D gene ambiguous. The CDR3 is 15 amino acids. The germline V and J ends were trimmed by 1 base and 1 base, with 10 bases remaining between them. Germline lookup yields CDR1 LNHDA and CDR2 SQIVND (reference sequence). CDR3 region: CASSIGGARNTEAFF. CDR3 coding DNA: TGTGCCAGTAGTATAGGTGGAGCTCGGAACACTGAAGCTTTCTTT.

This rearrangement joins TRBV19 to TRBJ1-2, with D possibly matching TRBD1 (6 bases). The V end lost 5 bases, the J end lost 5 bases, and 12 bases lay between the germline ends. Germline CDR1 LNHDA, CDR2 SQIVND (reference sequence). This CDR3 is built from 13 residues. CDR3 sequence: CASSLRGGYGYTF. CDR3 in DNA: TGTGCCAGTAGTCTCCGAGGGGGTTATGGCTACACCTTC.

This clone was counted a few times. The rearrangement joins TRBV19 to TRBJ2-7; 8 bases match TRBD1. This CDR3 has 14 amino acids. Trimming removed 5 bases from V and 7 bases from J; junction bases left unmatched: 10. CDR1 is LNHDA and CDR2 is SQIVND in the germline V gene (reference sequence). The CDR3 sequence: CASSPDRVKSEQYF. DNA of the CDR3: TGTGCCAGTAGTCCGGACAGGGTAAAGTCTGAGCAGTACTTC. Together with reference TRBV19 and TRBJ2-7, the CDR3 gives the full variable domain: DGGITQSPKYLFRKEGQNVTLSCEQNLNHDAMYWYRQDPGQGLRLIYYSQIVNDFQKGDIAEGYSVSREKKESFPLTVTSAQKNPTAFYLCASSPDRVKSEQYFGPGTRLTVT.

This clone appeared a few times. The chain couples TRBV6-1 to TRBJ1-6, with D tentatively TRBD1 (5 bases). This CDR3 contains 13 residues. CDR1 and CDR2 (germline): MNHNS, SASEGT. V was trimmed by 2 bases and J by 9 bases, leaving 8 bases between them. As DNA, the CDR3 is TGTGCCAGCAGTGAAAGGGACCCTTCACCCCTCCACTTT. Protein sequence: CASSERDPSPLHF.

The V and J genes are TRBV5-1 and TRBJ2-3; 8 nucleotides agree with TRBD1. The germline gives CDR1 SGHRS, CDR2 YFSETQ. The CDR3 length is 16 residues. Germline trimming cut 3 bases from V and 6 bases from J; bases unmatched to any gene: 12. CDR3 in DNA: TGCGCCAGCAGCTCCTTGGACAGGGTGGGTAGCGATACGCAGTATTTT. Protein: CASSSLDRVGSDTQYF. Together with reference TRBV5-1 and TRBJ2-3, the CDR3 gives the full variable domain: KAGVTQTPRYLIKTRGQQVTLSCSPISGHRSVSWYQQTPGQGLQFLFEYFSETQRNKGNFPGRFSGRQFSNSRSEMNVSTLELGDSALYLCASSSLDRVGSDTQYFGPGTRLTVL.

This chain connects TRBV9 to TRBJ2-1, with 7 bases that match TRBD1. J gave up 0 bases and V 0 bases, and 0 bases lay outside the gene matches. The germline V gene encodes CDR1 SGDLS and CDR2 YYNGEE. The CDR3 consists of 15 residues. The CDR3 here is CASSVAGGSYNEQFF. CDR3 nucleotide sequence: TGTGCCAGCAGCGTAGCAGGGGGCTCCTACAATGAGCAGTTCTTC.

The V and J genes are TRBV6-6 and TRBJ2-1; possible D gene TRBD2, 5 bases. CDR3 length: 13 residues. The germline V gene encodes CDR1 MNHNY and CDR2 SVGAGI (reference sequence). With 6 bases removed from V and 5 bases from J, the gap between germline ends came to 11 bases. The CDR3 sequence is CASSWRGNNEQFF. The CDR3 DNA follows: TGTGCCAGCAGCTGGAGAGGGAACAATGAGCAGTTCTTC.

Relative to its sample, this clone is medium-sized. This chain connects TRBV18 to TRBJ1-1, with 7 positions matching TRBD1. The ends lost 1 base at V and 0 bases at J; junction bases unmatched: 5. CDR1 and CDR2 from the germline V gene are KGHSH and LQKENI. This CDR3 region has 16 residues. CDR3 region: CASSPRGGGMNTEAFF. In DNA, the CDR3 is TGTGCCAGCTCACCACGAGGAGGGGGCATGAACACTGAAGCTTTCTTT.

This clone was detected a few times. V is TRBV6-5 and J is TRBJ2-5; TRBD1 might be the D (6 bases). The CDR3 length is 14 residues. Between the trimmed V and J ends, which lost 5 bases and 5 bases, there was a span of 15 bases. Germline lookup yields CDR1 MNHEY and CDR2 SVGAGI. The CDR3 reads CASSEEIRGETQYF. DNA of the CDR3: TGTGCCAGCAGTGAAGAGATCAGGGGCGAGACCCAGTACTTC.

The table lists this clone with a few counts. The chain couples TRBV6-5 to TRBJ1-2; no clear D. Germline CDR1 is MNHEY and CDR2 is SVGAGI. The V and J ends lost 8 bases and 1 base respectively, with 5 bases between them. This CDR3 comprises 11 residues. The CDR3 bases are TGTGCCAGCGGACTTAACTATGGCTACACCTTC. It translates to CASGLNYGYTF.

The chain combines TRBV5-6 with TRBJ1-1; no definite D call. Trimming took 4 bases from V and 7 from J, leaving 14 bases between them. The CDR3 is made up of 13 amino acids. In germline, CDR1 is SGHDT, CDR2 YYEEEE. DNA for the CDR3: TGTGCCAGCAGCCGAGGGTGGGGAGATGAAGCTTTCTTT. Translating gives CASSRGWGDEAFF.

This clone was recorded a few times. The chain combines TRBV2 with TRBJ2-5; weak D call: TRBD1 (6 bases). CDR3 length equals 14 residues. V lost 6 bases and J lost 2, with 13 bases in between. Germline V gives CDR1 SNHLY, CDR2 FYNNEI. The CDR3, as DNA: TGTGCCAGCAGACTTACCGGGACACAAGAGACCCAGTACTTC. Translation gives CASRLTGTQETQYF.

Relative to its sample, this clone is medium-sized. This chain connects TRBV5-1 to TRBJ1-2; TRBD1 agrees at 9 bases. The CDR3 totals 17 residues. Per germline, CDR1 SGHRS and CDR2 YFSETQ. The V gene end was trimmed by 0 bases and the J gene end by 5 bases; junction bases not matched to a gene: 11. The CDR3 nucleotides read TGCGCCAGCAGCTTGGCTGAACCGGGACAGGGCGCTTATGGCTACACCTTC. It codes for CASSLAEPGQGAYGYTF.

The chain recombines TRBV6-7 with TRBJ1-2; D remains unclear. TRBV6-7 is an open reading frame, and its role is uncertain. Trimming removed 0 bases at V and 2 bases at J, with 4 bases between. CDR3 length: 13 residues. The CDR3 DNA reads TGTGCCAGCAGTTACTCCTCGAACTATGGCTACACCTTC. Translated, it gives CASSYSSNYGYTF.

This clone showed up just a few times. This chain uses TRBV28 with TRBJ1-5, with D perhaps TRBD1 (5 bases). The CDR3 is 18 residues long. Trimming left V 5 bases short and J 4 bases short, with 24 bases between. Germline V CDR1 and CDR2: MDHEN, SYDVKM. As DNA, the CDR3 is TGTGCCAGCAGTCCCCGGATGCAGCTACTTCGACAGAATCAGCCCCAGCATTTT. Translation gives CASSPRMQLLRQNQPQHF.

A few counts support this clone. V is TRBV9 and J is TRBJ1-5; maybe TRBD1 (5 bases). This CDR3 comprises 14 residues. Germline values: CDR1 SGDLS, CDR2 YYNGEE. V gave up 3 bases and J gave up 3 bases, with 10 bases separating them. CDR3 loop: CASSAPGNNQPQHF. The CDR3 bases are TGTGCCAGCAGCGCCCCAGGGAACAATCAGCCCCAGCATTTT.

This chain links TRBV6-6 with TRBJ1-2; TRBD1 might be the D (6 bases). V dropped 6 bases and J dropped 8 bases, with 16 bases sitting between them. The CDR3 spans 13 residues. Per germline, CDR1 MNHNY and CDR2 SVGAGI (reference sequence). The CDR3 DNA reads TGTGCCAGCAGAACCCAGGGGACGGAAGGCTACACCTTC. It yields the protein CASRTQGTEGYTF.

This clone has more than one count but fewer than ten. The chain employs TRBV11-2 and TRBJ1-3, with no clear D. The V and J ends lost 1 base and 1 base respectively, with 8 bases between them. This CDR3 spans 15 amino acids. The germline V gene encodes CDR1 SGHAT and CDR2 FQNNGV. CDR3 coding DNA: TGTGCCAGCAGCTTAGCCGCCGATTCTGGAAACACCATATATTTT. Its translation is CASSLAADSGNTIYF.